This T cell receptor beta chain derives from a study of PD-1 blockade in classical Hodgkin lymphoma. General study findings and limits: Newly diagnosed patients were reported to exhibit reduced baseline TCR diversity relative to healthy donors.

Time point given: cycle 4 day 1 (C4D1), after five to seven weeks of nivolumab. Relapses following autologous stem cell transplantation were seen in all patients, with brentuximab vedotin exposure varying. The patients, who had relapsed/refractory classical Hodgkin lymphoma, achieved best responses of complete response, partial response or progressive disease. This CDR3 spans 17 amino acids. The germline CDR1 and CDR2 sequences are SGHNT and YYREEE (reference sequence). Trimming took off 2 bases at V and 5 bases at J, with 20 bases between the two ends. TCRdb keeps only in-frame clones here, not all; method: immunoSEQ multiplex PCR. The sample contains 64,000 or so clones, 91% of which appear only once. Regarding this clone: The antigen is undetermined.

V and J are TRBV5-4 and TRBJ2-1; D not resolved. The specimen was peripheral blood mononuclear cells (PBMCs), collected before the fourth cycle of nivolumab. This clonotype originated in a human donor with classical Hodgkin lymphoma. The chain's CDR3 is CASSLPLQSRSNNEQFF. The CDR3 coding sequence is TGTGCCAGCAGCTTACCATTACAGAGTCGAAGTAACAATGAGCAGTTCTTC.